The present entry profiles one T cell receptor (beta chain) with its context. What it binds is unknown. This sample is drawn from a study of T cell responses to AZD1222 COVID-19 vaccine. Study-wide points: White British people made up most donors, females outnumbered males, and clonal diversity was possibly underestimated. Elevations in Spike-specific TCR breadth and depth followed administration of two AZD1222 doses. Unmutated variant regions are reportedly targeted by nearly half of spike-specific TCRs.

The CDR3 has 14 amino acids. Germline V gene lookup returns CDR1 GTSNPN and CDR2 SVGIG (reference sequence). Trimming took 2 bases from V and 0 from J, leaving 8 bases between them. Data came from immunoSEQ multiplex PCR; TCRdb stores just in-frame clones and leaves some out. There are about 84,000 clones in the sample; about nine tenths occur only once, and around a tenth lies in the top ten. V is TRBV30 and J is TRBJ1-5; D remains unclear. Sample: peripheral blood, taken 28 days after the second AZD1222 dose. The clonotype comes from an adult who received the AZD1222 COVID-19 vaccine. The CDR3 protein is CAWSLGPSNQPQHF. CDR3 bases: TGTGCCTGGAGTTTGGGCCCTAGCAATCAGCCCCAGCATTTT.